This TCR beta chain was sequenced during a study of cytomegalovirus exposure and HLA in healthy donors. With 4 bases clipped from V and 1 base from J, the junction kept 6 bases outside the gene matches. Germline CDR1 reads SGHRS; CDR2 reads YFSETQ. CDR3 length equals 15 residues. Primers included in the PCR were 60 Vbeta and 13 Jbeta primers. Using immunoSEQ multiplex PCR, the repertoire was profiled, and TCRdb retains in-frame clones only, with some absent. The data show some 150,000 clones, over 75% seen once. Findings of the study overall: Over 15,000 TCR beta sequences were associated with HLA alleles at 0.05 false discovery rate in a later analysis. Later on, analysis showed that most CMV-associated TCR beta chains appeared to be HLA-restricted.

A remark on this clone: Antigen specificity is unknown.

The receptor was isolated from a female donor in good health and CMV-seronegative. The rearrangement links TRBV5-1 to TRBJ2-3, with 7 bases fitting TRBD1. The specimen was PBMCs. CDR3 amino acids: CASSPPGQRTDTQYF. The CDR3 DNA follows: TGCGCCAGCAGCCCCCCGGGACAGCGCACAGATACGCAGTATTTT.